The present entry profiles one T cell receptor (beta chain) with its context. The CDR3 is 10 amino acids. Germline V lookup: CDR1 DFQATT, CDR2 SNEGSKA (reference sequence). The germline V and J ends were trimmed by 3 bases and 6 bases, with 5 bases remaining between them. The sample comes from a study of Ad26.COV2.S vaccination and SARS-CoV-2 variants. As to treatment: about 20 received Ad26.COV2.S at low or high dose, single or two shots; roughly five received placebo; per-sample allocation not given. Day 63 following the first vaccine or placebo injection was when the samples were taken. Only in-frame clones appear in the TCRdb table, and some are missing; sequencing was by immunoSEQ multiplex PCR. The sample lists a few hundred thousand clones, approximately 89% occurring once.

Sequenced here: peripheral blood, sampled in a trial of Ad26.COV2.S vaccine versus placebo. The receptor's source is a person between 18 and 59 years old who received the Ad26.COV2.S COVID-19 vaccine or a placebo. The chain uses TRBV20-1 and TRBJ2-5; D gene unclear. The CDR3 spells CSASLKTQYF. The CDR3 nucleotides read TGCAGTGCTAGTCTGAAGACCCAGTACTTC.